This TCR beta chain stems from a study of neurological immune-mediated disorders. This clonotype was seen ten or more times. As yet, its antigen is unknown. Preparation of the unsorted libraries drew on 2 million PBMCs stored at -80 C. Regarding the study as a whole: One related-CDR3 cluster, identified by phylogenetic grouping, held the repertoires of 18 of 34 multiple sclerosis patients and was a possible signature.

The making of cDNA relied on 5'RACE with 10-nucleotide random UMIs. Over 200 million TCR-beta sequences (from 15-18 subjects) were yielded by each sequencing run. A single record per CDR3 protein comes from TCRdb applying MiXCR to the 5' RACE reads. The profile shows about 58,000 distinct CDR3 sequences, approximately 3.6% of them singletons. The V end was cut by 6 bases, the J end by 1 base, with 12 bases between. CDR3 size: 14 residues. Germline V gives CDR1 DFQATT, CDR2 SNEGSKA (reference sequence). This receptor was taken from a woman in her fifties or sixties with multiple sclerosis. The J gene is TRBJ2-2, the V gene TRBV20-1; D is ambiguous. Sequencing was done on a sample of PBMCs. The CDR3 loop is CSAIMRLNTGELFF. DNA of the CDR3: TGCAGTGCCATCATGAGACTGAACACCGGGGAGCTGTTTTTT.